The 22 T cell receptor beta chains reported below all come from one sample, sequenced in a study of molecular identifiers for immune sequencing clone quantification. MiXCR, applied by TCRdb to the PCR reads, yields one record per CDR3 protein. The sample has 30,000 to 40,000 distinct CDR3 sequences; approximately 20% are singletons. Material: naive CD8+ T cells from blood, with Jurkat cell RNA spiked in. Subset reported: FACS-sorted CD8+CD4-CCR7+CD45RA+ naive T cells. The source of these receptors is a human donor in good health. Some libraries in this study had Jurkat cell RNA spiked in.

V and J are TRBV4-1 and TRBJ2-7, with TRBD2 matching 9 bases. Per germline, CDR1 MGHRA and CDR2 YSYEKL. The trim removed 1 base at V and 0 bases at J, leaving 4 bases unmatched. There are 16 residues in the CDR3. CDR3 sequence: CASSQASGGFSYEQYF. In DNA, the CDR3 is TGCGCCAGCAGCCAAGCCAGCGGGGGGTTCTCCTACGAGCAGTACTTC.

Turning to this clonotype: A much larger clone lies one base from this, so it may be a read error. V usage is TRBV14 and J usage is TRBJ2-7; tentative D call: TRBD1 (6 bases). Germline V gene lookup returns CDR1 SGHDN and CDR2 FVKESK. V lost 5 bases and J 2 bases, leaving 19 bases between the germline ends. There are 16 residues in the CDR3. In DNA, the CDR3 is TGTGCCAGCAGCACCTTGGACAGCCTTCCCACCTACGAGCAGTACTTC. It is translated as CASSTLDSLPTYEQYF. Filled out from reference TRBV14 and TRBJ2-7, the complete variable domain reads EAGVTQFPSHSVIEKGQTVTLRCDPISGHDNLYWYRRVMGKEIKFLLHFVKESKQDESGMPNNRFLAERTGGTYSTLKVQPAELEDSGVYFCASSTLDSLPTYEQYFGPGTRLTVT.

This clonotype has just a few counts. The chain carries TRBV5-6 and TRBJ1-2; TRBD1 is a possible D gene (5 bases). The CDR3 loop spans 15 amino acids. The germline V and J ends were trimmed by 3 bases and 3 bases, with 15 bases remaining between them. Germline V gene lookup returns CDR1 SGHDT and CDR2 YYEEEE. The CDR3 region is CASSWTGMGDYGYTF. The CDR3 DNA follows: TGTGCCAGCAGCTGGACGGGAATGGGGGACTATGGCTACACCTTC.

This clonotype was observed many times. The chain employs TRBV5-6 and TRBJ2-3; D may be TRBD1 (6 bases). CDR3 size: 16 residues. V was shortened by 2 bases and J by 1 base, with 14 bases between the two germline ends. Germline CDR1 is SGHDT and CDR2 is YYEEEE. The CDR3 DNA follows: TGTGCCAGCAGCTTAGATCTGGCAGGGGGCACAGATACGCAGTATTTT. As protein: CASSLDLAGGTDTQYF. The full variable domain, rest sourced from reference TRBV5-6 and TRBJ2-3, is DAGVTQSPTHLIKTRGQQVTLRCSPKSGHDTVSWYQQALGQGPQFIFQYYEEEERQRGNFPDRFSGHQFPNYSSELNVNALLLGDSALYLCASSLDLAGGTDTQYFGPGTRLTVL.

This clonotype was picked up many times. This chain's CDR3 is CASSWGGGFNTGELFF. The CDR3 DNA sequence: TGTGCCAGCAGTTGGGGGGGAGGCTTTAACACCGGGGAGCTGTTTTTT. The V call is TRBV27, the J call TRBJ2-2; 7 bases map to TRBD2. CDR3 length: 16 residues. The V gene end was trimmed by 4 bases and the J gene end by 2 bases; junction bases not matched to a gene: 7. Germline V lookup: CDR1 MNHEY, CDR2 SMNVEV (reference sequence).

This rearrangement joins TRBV28 to TRBJ2-1; D might be TRBD2 (6 bases). This CDR3 is built from 15 residues. The V end lost 6 bases, the J end lost 4 bases, and 16 bases lay between the germline ends. CDR1 and CDR2 (germline): MDHEN, SYDVKM. The CDR3, as DNA: TGTGCCAGCAGGGGACTCGTCGTCGGGTACAATGAGCAGTTCTTC. Its protein is CASRGLVVGYNEQFF.

This clonotype was observed at least ten times. The V gene is TRBV19, the J gene TRBJ2-2; D is undetermined. Trimming removed 5 bases at V and 0 bases at J, with 10 bases between. Germline V gives CDR1 LNHDA, CDR2 SQIVND (reference sequence). This CDR3 is built from 15 residues. CDR3 amino acids: CASSRTGANTGELFF. CDR3 nucleotides: TGTGCCAGTAGTCGGACGGGCGCGAACACCGGGGAGCTGTTTTTT.

This clonotype has a count of ten or more. V and J are TRBV10-1 and TRBJ2-3; D is unresolved. CDR3 size: 17 residues. Trimming pared 0 bases from V and 0 bases from J, leaving 13 bases between. CDR1 is WNHNN and CDR2 is SYGVQD in the germline V gene (reference sequence). The CDR3 nucleotides read TGCGCCAGCAGTGAGTCGACCCTAGTGAGTAGCACAGATACGCAGTATTTT. Amino acid sequence: CASSESTLVSSTDTQYF.

This clonotype was found many times. The V gene is TRBV20-1, the J gene TRBJ2-7; TRBD1 might be the D (5 bases). This CDR3 region has 12 residues. V lost 6 bases and J 3 bases, leaving 12 bases between the germline ends. The germline gives CDR1 DFQATT, CDR2 SNEGSKA (reference sequence). The CDR3 sequence: CSAGDRNYEQYF. The CDR3 coding sequence is TGCAGTGCCGGAGACAGAAACTACGAGCAGTACTTC.

Many counts were recorded for this clonotype. The chain is built from TRBV7-9 and TRBJ2-7; D is undetermined. There are 14 residues in the CDR3. V shed 1 base and J shed 2 bases, with 9 bases lying between them. Germline CDR1 SEHNR, CDR2 FQNEAQ (reference sequence). CDR3 sequence (DNA): TGTGCCAGCAGCTTAGTTGGGCCGACCTACGAGCAGTACTTC. This gives the protein CASSLVGPTYEQYF.

This clonotype has only a few counts. The genes are TRBV13 and TRBJ2-3; 12 bases match TRBD2. There are 19 residues in the CDR3. The V segment lost 3 bases and the J segment 0 bases; nucleotides outside the gene matches: 10. From germline, CDR1 is PRHDT and CDR2 FYEKMQ (reference sequence). CDR3 amino acids: CASSFSGLAGIGSTDTQYF. The CDR3, as DNA: TGTGCCAGCAGCTTCTCAGGACTAGCGGGAATTGGGAGCACAGATACGCAGTATTTT. Looking up the rest from reference TRBV13 and TRBJ2-3 gives the full variable domain: AAGVIQSPRHLIKEKRETATLKCYPIPRHDTVYWYQQGPGQDPQFLISFYEKMQSDKGSIPDRFSAQQFSDYHSELNMSSLELGDSALYFCASSFSGLAGIGSTDTQYFGPGTRLTVL.

In its sample, this clonotype was seen many times. This chain connects TRBV24-1 to TRBJ2-3; TRBD1 might be the D (6 bases). V was shortened by 9 bases and J by 2 bases, with 8 bases between the two germline ends. The length of the CDR3 is 12 residues. Looked up from germline, CDR1 is KGHDR and CDR2 is SFDVKD. The CDR3 DNA reads as TGTGCCACCGAGGGGGTCACAGATACGCAGTATTTT. Translated: CATEGVTDTQYF.

This clonotype was seen many times. V is TRBV20-1 and J is TRBJ2-7; D gene unclear. Germline V gene sequence: CDR1 DFQATT, CDR2 SNEGSKA (reference sequence). Trimming left V 0 bases short and J 0 bases short, with 6 bases between. The CDR3 is made up of 13 amino acids. CDR3 coding DNA: TGCAGTGCTAGAGAAGGTAACTCCTACGAGCAGTACTTC. Protein product: CSAREGNSYEQYF.

This chain joins TRBV7-9 and TRBJ2-7; D gene unclear. The length of the CDR3 is 14 residues. Germline CDR1 is SEHNR and CDR2 is FQNEAQ (reference sequence). V lost 2 bases, J lost 4 bases, and 12 bases lay in between. CDR3 sequence reads: CASSLPRAGYEQYF. CDR3 DNA sequence: TGTGCCAGCAGCTTACCCCGGGCCGGATACGAGCAGTACTTC.

This clonotype was counted between two and nine times. The chain recombines TRBV6-5 with TRBJ2-1, with a possible D match to TRBD2 (5 bases). From germline, CDR1 is MNHEY and CDR2 SVGAGI. The V end was cut by 5 bases, the J end by 2 bases, with 10 bases between. The CDR3 is made up of 14 amino acids. In DNA form, the CDR3 reads TGTGCCAGCAGTGAGGGTCCCGCCTACAATGAGCAGTTCTTC. This translates into CASSEGPAYNEQFF.

This clonotype has ten or more counts. The V call is TRBV5-1, the J call TRBJ2-7; 10 nucleotides agree with TRBD2. The V gene's germline CDR1 is SGHRS and CDR2 YFSETQ. V was pared by 4 bases and J by 4 bases, with 11 bases of the junction left unmatched. The CDR3 is 16 amino acids. DNA of the CDR3: TGCGCCAGCAGCCTGATTGAGAGCGGGGGGGGGTACGAGCAGTACTTC. It specifies CASSLIESGGGYEQYF.

Turning to this clonotype: A single base separates this from a much larger clone, so it may be a read error. This chain links TRBV5-6 with TRBJ2-3, with 8 bases lining up with TRBD1. Germline CDR1 SGHDT, CDR2 YYEEEE. V lost 5 bases to trimming and J lost 5 bases; unmatched junction nucleotides: 7. There are 14 residues in the CDR3. The DNA for the CDR3 is TGTGCCAGCAGACCAGAGACAGGGGTAGATACGCAGTATTTT. Translation gives CASRPETGVDTQYF.

This clonotype appeared many times. This chain uses TRBV11-2 with TRBJ2-7, with D perhaps TRBD1 (5 bases). This CDR3 spans 14 amino acids. Trimming took 1 base from V and 2 from J, leaving 9 bases between them. Per germline, CDR1 SGHAT and CDR2 FQNNGV. The CDR3 bases are TGTGCCAGCAGCTTAGTGCAGGGCACCTACGAGCAGTACTTC. This translates into CASSLVQGTYEQYF.

This clonotype was recorded many times. V is TRBV5-5 and J is TRBJ2-7, with no clear D. The length of the CDR3 is 12 residues. CDR1 is SGHKS and CDR2 is YYEKEE in the germline V gene (reference sequence). V was shortened by 1 base and J by 4 bases, with 6 bases between the two germline ends. The CDR3 sequence: CASSLNGYEQYF. The CDR3 DNA reads TGTGCCAGCAGCTTGAACGGGTACGAGCAGTACTTC.

V gene TRBV10-3 combines with J gene TRBJ2-1; 9 nucleotides match TRBD1. This CDR3 has 16 amino acids. V trimming: 4 bases; J trimming: 3 bases; junction bases outside the gene matches: 7. CDR1 ENHRY and CDR2 SYGVKD come from the germline V gene. The chain's CDR3 is CAISVSEGQGYNEQFF. CDR3 nucleotides: TGTGCCATCAGTGTCAGCGAGGGACAGGGCTACAATGAGCAGTTCTTC.

This clonotype was detected many times. The V gene is TRBV29-1, the J gene TRBJ2-7, with a weak D call TRBD1 (6 bases). V lost 4 bases, J lost 3 bases, and 16 bases lay in between. Per the germline V gene, CDR1 is SQVTM and CDR2 is ANQGSEA. The CDR3 consists of 14 residues. The CDR3 DNA follows: TGCAGCGTTGTTGGGGGCACTGGTGGCTACGAGCAGTACTTC. Residues: CSVVGGTGGYEQYF.

J is TRBJ2-5 and V is TRBV10-3; 9 bases agree with TRBD1. Germline CDR1 reads ENHRY; CDR2 reads SYGVKD. This CDR3 has 15 amino acids. The V gene end was trimmed by 0 bases and the J gene end by 4 bases; junction bases not matched to a gene: 3. The CDR3 DNA reads TGTGCCATCAGTGAGTCAGCGACAGGGGGAGAGACCCAGTACTTC. Translated, it gives CAISESATGGETQYF.